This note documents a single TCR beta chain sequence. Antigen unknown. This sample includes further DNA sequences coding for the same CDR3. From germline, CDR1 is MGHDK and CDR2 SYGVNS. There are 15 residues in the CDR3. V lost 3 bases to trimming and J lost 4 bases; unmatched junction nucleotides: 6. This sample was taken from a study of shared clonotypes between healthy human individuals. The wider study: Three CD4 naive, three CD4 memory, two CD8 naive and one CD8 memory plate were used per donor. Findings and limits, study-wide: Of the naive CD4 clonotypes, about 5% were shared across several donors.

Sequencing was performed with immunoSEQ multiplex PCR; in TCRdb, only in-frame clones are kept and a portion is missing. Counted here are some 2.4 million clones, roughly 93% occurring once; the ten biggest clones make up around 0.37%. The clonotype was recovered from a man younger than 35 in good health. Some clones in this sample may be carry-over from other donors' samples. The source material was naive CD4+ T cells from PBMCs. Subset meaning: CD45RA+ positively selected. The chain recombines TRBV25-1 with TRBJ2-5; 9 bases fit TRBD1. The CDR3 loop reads CASSDPQGAGETQYF. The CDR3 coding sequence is TGTGCCAGCAGTGATCCACAGGGGGCGGGAGAGACCCAGTACTTC.